This entry features one T cell receptor (beta chain) sequence. This sample is drawn from a study of T-cell reconstitution after alpha-beta-depleted transplantation in children. Between the trimmed V and J ends, which lost 0 bases and 10 bases, there was a span of 19 bases. Germline-derived CDR1 and CDR2 are DFQATT and SNEGSKA (reference sequence). This CDR3 spans 15 amino acids. Preparing the TCRbeta library involved the use of unique molecular identifiers. TCRdb passed the PCR reads through MiXCR, listing each CDR3 protein once. The profile covers about 540,000 distinct CDR3 sequences, with around 19% appearing a single time and 2.5% to 4% taken by the ten largest.

Material: PBMCs from the stem cell graft donor, obtained from the stem cell graft. The chain employs TRBV20-1 and TRBJ2-1; possible D gene TRBD2, 6 bases. This sequence was found in a human donor who donated a stem cell graft to a child with acute lymphoblastic leukemia. The CDR3 DNA sequence: TGCAGTGCTAGAGAGCGGGGAGCGGTAGAGGAGGAGCAGTTCTTC. Translation: CSARERGAVEEEQFF.